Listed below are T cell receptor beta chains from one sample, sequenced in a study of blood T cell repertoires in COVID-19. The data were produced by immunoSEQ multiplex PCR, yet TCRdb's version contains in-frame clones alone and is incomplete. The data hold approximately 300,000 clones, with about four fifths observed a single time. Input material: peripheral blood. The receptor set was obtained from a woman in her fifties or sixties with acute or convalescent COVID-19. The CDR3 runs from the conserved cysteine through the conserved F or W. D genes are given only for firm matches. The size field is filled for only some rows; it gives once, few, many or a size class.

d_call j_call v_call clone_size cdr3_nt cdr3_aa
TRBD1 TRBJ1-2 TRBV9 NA TGTGCCAGCAGCGTAGCCTGGACAGGGGGCGATGGCTACACCTTC CASSVAWTGGDGYTF
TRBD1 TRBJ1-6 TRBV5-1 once TGCGCCAGCAGCTACGGACCGGACAGGGGTGGTAATTCACCCCTCCACTTT CASSYGPDRGGNSPLHF
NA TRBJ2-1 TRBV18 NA TGTGCCAGCTCACCCAGGGCGGTAGGCAATGAGCAGTTCTTC CASSPRAVGNEQFF
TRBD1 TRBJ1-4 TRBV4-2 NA TGTGCCAGCAGCCAAGTGGACAGGGGGCAAAAACTGTTTTTT CASSQVDRGQKLFF
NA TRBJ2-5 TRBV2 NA TGTGCCAGCAGTGAGTGGCAGGGAGAGACCCAGTACTTC CASSEWQGETQYF
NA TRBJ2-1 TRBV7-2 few TGTGCCAGCAGCGAGTACAATGAGCAGTTCTTC CASSEYNEQFF
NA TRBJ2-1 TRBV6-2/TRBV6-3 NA TGTGCCAGCAGTTACATTGGACAGAGGAATGAGCAGTTCTTC CASSYIGQRNEQFF
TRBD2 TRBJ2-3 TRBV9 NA TGTGCCAGCAGCGTAGCCCTATCCCAGGGGACTAGCGGGAGATCGTTGACAGATACGCAGTATTTT CASSVALSQGTSGRSLTDTQYF
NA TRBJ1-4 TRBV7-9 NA TGTGCCAGCAGCTTAGGGGACATCGGTTTGGAAAAACTGTTTTTT CASSLGDIGLEKLFF
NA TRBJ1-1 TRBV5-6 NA TGTGCCAGCAGCTTGGGGCGGGGGTTCGACACTGAAGCTTTCTTT CASSLGRGFDTEAFF
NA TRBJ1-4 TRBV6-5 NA TGTGCCAGCACCCTCGCGCCGACTGTCGGAAAACTGTTTTTT CASTLAPTVGKLFF
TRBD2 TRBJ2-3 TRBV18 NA TGTGCCAGCTCACCACCACTAGCGGGAGGTGTCGGTACGCAGTATTTT CASSPPLAGGVGTQYF
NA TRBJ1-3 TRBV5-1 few TGCGCCAGCAGCCCAGCAGTAAGGGGGTCTGGAAACACCATATATTTT CASSPAVRGSGNTIYF
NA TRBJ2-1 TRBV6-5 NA TGTGCCAGCAGTTACATGGGGCCGATCTACAATGAGCAGTTCTTC CASSYMGPIYNEQFF
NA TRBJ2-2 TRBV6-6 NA TGTGCCAGAGACATGAAAGGGGACACCGGGGAGCTGTTTTTT CARDMKGDTGELFF
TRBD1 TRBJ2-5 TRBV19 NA TGTGCCAGCGACCAGGGGGACAGGGAGACCCAGTACTTC CASDQGDRETQYF
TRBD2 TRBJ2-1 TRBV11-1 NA TGTGCCAGCAGCTTTAGACTAGCGGAGGTCAATGAGCAGTTCTTC CASSFRLAEVNEQFF
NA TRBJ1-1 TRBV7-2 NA TGTGCCAGCAGCTTAGAATTTTTTGCACAGAACACTGAAGCTTTCTTT CASSLEFFAQNTEAFF
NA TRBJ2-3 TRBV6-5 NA TGTGCCACAGGGGGCACAGATACGCAGTATTTT CATGGTDTQYF
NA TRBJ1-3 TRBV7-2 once TGTGCCAGCAGCTTGGGGGGGACTGGAAACACCATATATTTT CASSLGGTGNTIYF
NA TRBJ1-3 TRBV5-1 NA TGCGCCAGCAGCTCTACAGGGTCCCCCTACACCATATATTTT CASSSTGSPYTIYF
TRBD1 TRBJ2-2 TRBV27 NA TGTGCCAGCAGTTTCCGGCCGGGACAGGGGGGCACCGGGGAGCTGTTTTTT CASSFRPGQGGTGELFF
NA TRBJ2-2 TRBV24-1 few TGTGCCACCAGGTCAGCGAACACCGGGGAGCTGTTTTTT CATRSANTGELFF
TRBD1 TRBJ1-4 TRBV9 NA TGTGCCAGCAGCGCCCCCCGGGACAGGGTAGGAGAAAAACTGTTTTTT CASSAPRDRVGEKLFF
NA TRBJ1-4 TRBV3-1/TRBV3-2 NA TGTGCCAGCAGCCAAGACCCCGTTAGTGAAAAACTGTTTTTT CASSQDPVSEKLFF
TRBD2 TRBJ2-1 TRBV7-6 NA TGTGCCAGCAGCGCGCCAGCGGGAGTGGGGGGGGATGAGCAGTTCTTC CASSAPAGVGGDEQFF
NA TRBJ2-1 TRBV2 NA TGTGCCAGCAGTAAGGTGTTTGCGGGGAACAATGAGCAGTTCTTC CASSKVFAGNNEQFF
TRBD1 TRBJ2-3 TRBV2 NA TGTGCCAGCAGTTCGGACAGGGGGCCGGGAGATACGCAGTATTTT CASSSDRGPGDTQYF
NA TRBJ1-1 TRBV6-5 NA TGTGCCAGCCAACGAGTCCCGAACACTGAAGCTTTCTTT CASQRVPNTEAFF
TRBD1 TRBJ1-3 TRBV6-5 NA TGTGCCAGCTCCGGACAGGGTTTATCGTCCATATATTTT CASSGQGLSSIYF
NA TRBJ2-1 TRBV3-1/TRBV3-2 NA TGTGCCAGCAGCCAATCGGGTGGGGAGCAGTTCTTC CASSQSGGEQFF
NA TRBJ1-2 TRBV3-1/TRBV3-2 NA TGTGCCAGCAGCCATCGACAGGCGAGCTATGGCTACACCTTC CASSHRQASYGYTF
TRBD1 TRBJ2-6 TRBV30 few TGTGCCTGGAGTTCACCGGACAGGGGGTTAATAGCTGGGGCCAACGTCCTGACTTTC CAWSSPDRGLIAGANVLTF
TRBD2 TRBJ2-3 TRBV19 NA TGTGCCAGTAGACTAGCGGGATCAGATACGCAGTATTTT CASRLAGSDTQYF
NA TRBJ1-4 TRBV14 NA TGTGCCAGCAGCGTTCGACGGGGGGATTCATCACGGGAAAAACTGTTTTTT CASSVRRGDSSREKLFF
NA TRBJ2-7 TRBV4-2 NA TGTGCCAGCAGCCACGGGGAGACCTACGAGCAGTACTTC CASSHGETYEQYF
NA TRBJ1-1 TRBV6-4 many TGTGCCAGCAGTGATAACCAGGGAGGGAAAGCTTTCTTT CASSDNQGGKAFF
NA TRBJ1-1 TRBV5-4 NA TGTGCCAGCAGCTTGGAGAACTCGAACACTGAAGCTTTCTTT CASSLENSNTEAFF
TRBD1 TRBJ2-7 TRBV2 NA TGTGCCACCAGGACAGGGAGTGCCTACGAGTGGCAGTACTTC CATRTGSAYEWQYF
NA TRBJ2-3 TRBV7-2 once TGTGCCAGCAGCTTACGGGATTACACAGATACGCAGTATTTT CASSLRDYTDTQYF
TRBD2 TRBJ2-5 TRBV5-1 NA TGCGCCAGCAGCTTGGGACCGCTAGCGGGGGGGCCGGGAGAGACCCAGTACTTC CASSLGPLAGGPGETQYF
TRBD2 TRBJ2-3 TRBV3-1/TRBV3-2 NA TGTGCCAGCAGCCAAGGTAGCGGGTACCCAGATACGCAGTATTTT CASSQGSGYPDTQYF
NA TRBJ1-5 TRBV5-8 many TGTGCCAGCAGCTTTTCCCCACCGGGTCAGCCCCAGCATTTT CASSFSPPGQPQHF
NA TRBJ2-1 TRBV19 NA TGTGCCAGTAACGAAGACAGCTCCTACAATGAGCAGTTCTTC CASNEDSSYNEQFF
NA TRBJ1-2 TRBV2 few TGTGCCAGCAGTGAATCACAGGGACTATATGGCTACACCTTC CASSESQGLYGYTF
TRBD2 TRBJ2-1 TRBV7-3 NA TGTGCCAGCAGCGGGACTAGCGGGGCCTACAATGAGCAGTTCTTC CASSGTSGAYNEQFF
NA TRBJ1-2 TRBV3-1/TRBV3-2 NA TGTGCCAGCAGCCAAGTTAACAGCTATGGCTACACCTTC CASSQVNSYGYTF
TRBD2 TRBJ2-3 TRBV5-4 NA TGTGCCAGCAGCTTTCTCCACGGCGGGAGTGCAGATACGCAGTATTTT CASSFLHGGSADTQYF
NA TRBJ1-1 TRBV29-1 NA TGCAGCGTTGAGAGAGCCACTGAAGCTTTCTTT CSVERATEAFF
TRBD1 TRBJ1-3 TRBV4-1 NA TGCGCCAGCAGCCAGTCCGACAGGGTATTTACGGACACCATATATTTT CASSQSDRVFTDTIYF
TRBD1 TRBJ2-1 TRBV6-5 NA TGTGCCAGCAGCCGACAGGGGGCGCTGGATGAGCAGTTCTTC CASSRQGALDEQFF
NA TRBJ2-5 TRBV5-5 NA TGTGCCAGCGCAAGGTGGCAGGGCGGAGAGACCCAGTACTTC CASARWQGGETQYF
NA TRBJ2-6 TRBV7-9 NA TGTGCCAGCACAGGGGTCGGGGCCAACGTCCTGACTTTC CASTGVGANVLTF